The next 2 T cell receptor beta chains were all read from a single sample in a study of T cells in Graves' hyperthyroidism and ophthalmopathy. TCR beta CDR3 region amplification was performed from RNA transcripts. In the first-round RT-PCR of the TCR CDR3, the HTBI primer set was used. One entry per CDR3 protein, called by TCRdb with MiXCR from the multiplex PCR reads. The sample consists of under 550,000 distinct CDR3 sequences, roughly 15% of them appearing once. The sequenced material came from blood. These receptors all stem from a woman aged 18-29 years with Graves' hyperthyroidism.

This clonotype was seen only a few times. The chain has TRBV14 and TRBJ2-7, with 9 bases that match TRBD2. From germline, CDR1 is SGHDN and CDR2 FVKESK. The CDR3 spans 14 residues. The V segment lost 4 bases and the J segment 3 bases; nucleotides outside the gene matches: 4. The CDR3, as DNA: TGTGCCAGCAGCCCGATAGCGGGAGTCTACGAGCAGTACTTC. Protein sequence: CASSPIAGVYEQYF. The full variable domain, in which reference TRBV14 and TRBJ2-7 provide the parts outside the CDR3, is EAGVTQFPSHSVIEKGQTVTLRCDPISGHDNLYWYRRVMGKEIKFLLHFVKESKQDESGMPNNRFLAERTGGTYSTLKVQPAELEDSGVYFCASSPIAGVYEQYFGPGTRLTVT.

There are many counts of this clonotype. The chain links TRBV20-1 to TRBJ2-7; 7 bases match TRBD1. J gave up 5 bases and V 3 bases, and 7 bases lay outside the gene matches. Germline V gives CDR1 DFQATT, CDR2 SNEGSKA (reference sequence). CDR3 length equals 13 residues. The CDR3 DNA reads TGCAGTGCTAGTGGGCCCGGGACAGACGAGCAGTACTTC. Translated, it gives CSASGPGTDEQYF.